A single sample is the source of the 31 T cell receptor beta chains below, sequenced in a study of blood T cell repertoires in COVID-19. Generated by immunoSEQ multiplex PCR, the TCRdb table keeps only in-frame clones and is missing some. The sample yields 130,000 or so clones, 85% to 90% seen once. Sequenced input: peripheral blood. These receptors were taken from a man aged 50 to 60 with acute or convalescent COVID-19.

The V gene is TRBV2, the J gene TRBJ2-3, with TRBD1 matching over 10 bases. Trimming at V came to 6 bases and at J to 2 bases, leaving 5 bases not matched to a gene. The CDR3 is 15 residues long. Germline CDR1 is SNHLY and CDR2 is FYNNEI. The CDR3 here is CASSGDRGSTDTQYF. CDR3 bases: TGTGCCAGCAGCGGGGACAGGGGATCCACAGATACGCAGTATTTT.

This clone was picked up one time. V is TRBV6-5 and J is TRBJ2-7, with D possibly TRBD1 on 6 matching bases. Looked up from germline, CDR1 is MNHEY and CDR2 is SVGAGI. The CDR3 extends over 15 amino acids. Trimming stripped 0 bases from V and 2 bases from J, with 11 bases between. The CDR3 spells CASSYSFRGTYEQYF. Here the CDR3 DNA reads TGTGCCAGCAGTTACTCGTTCAGGGGAACCTACGAGCAGTACTTC.

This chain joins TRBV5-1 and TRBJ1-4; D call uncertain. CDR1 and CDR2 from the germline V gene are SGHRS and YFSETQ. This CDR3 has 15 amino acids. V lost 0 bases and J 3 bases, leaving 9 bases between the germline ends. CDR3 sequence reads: CASSLAPGANEKLFF. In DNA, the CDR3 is TGCGCCAGCAGCTTGGCACCGGGAGCTAATGAAAAACTGTTTTTT. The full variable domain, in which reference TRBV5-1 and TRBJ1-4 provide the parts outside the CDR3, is KAGVTQTPRYLIKTRGQQVTLSCSPISGHRSVSWYQQTPGQGLQFLFEYFSETQRNKGNFPGRFSGRQFSNSRSEMNVSTLELGDSALYLCASSLAPGANEKLFFGSGTQLSVL.

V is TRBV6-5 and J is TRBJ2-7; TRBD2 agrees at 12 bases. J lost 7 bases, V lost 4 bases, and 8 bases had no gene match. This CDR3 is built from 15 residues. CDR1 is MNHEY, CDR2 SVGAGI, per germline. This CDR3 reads CASSSGLAGLREQYF. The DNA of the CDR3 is TGTGCCAGCAGTTCAGGACTAGCGGGACTGCGGGAGCAGTACTTC.

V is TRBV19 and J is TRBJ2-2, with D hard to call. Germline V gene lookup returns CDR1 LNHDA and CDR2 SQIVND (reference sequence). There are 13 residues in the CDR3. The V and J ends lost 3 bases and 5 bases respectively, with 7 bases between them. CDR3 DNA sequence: TGTGCCAGTAGTATCCCCGGTACCGGGGAGCTGTTTTTT. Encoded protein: CASSIPGTGELFF.

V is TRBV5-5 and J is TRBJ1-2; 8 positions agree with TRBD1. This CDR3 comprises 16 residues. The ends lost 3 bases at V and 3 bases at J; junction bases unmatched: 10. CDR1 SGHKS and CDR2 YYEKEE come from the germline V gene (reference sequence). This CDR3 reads CASSSWTGNTDYGYTF. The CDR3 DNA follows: TGTGCCAGCAGCTCGTGGACAGGGAATACGGACTATGGCTACACCTTC.

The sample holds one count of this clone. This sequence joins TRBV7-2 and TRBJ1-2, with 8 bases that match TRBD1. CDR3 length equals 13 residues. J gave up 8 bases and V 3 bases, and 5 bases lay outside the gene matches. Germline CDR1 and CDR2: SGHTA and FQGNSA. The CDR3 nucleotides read TGTGCCAGCAGCTTGGCAGGGGGCAACGGCTACACCTTC. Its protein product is CASSLAGGNGYTF. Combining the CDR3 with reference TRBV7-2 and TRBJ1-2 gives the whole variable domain GAGVSQSPSNKVTEKGKDVELRCDPISGHTALYWYRQSLGQGLEFLIYFQGNSAPDKSGLPSDRFSAERTGGSVSTLTIQRTQQEDSAVYLCASSLAGGNGYTFGSGTRLTVV.

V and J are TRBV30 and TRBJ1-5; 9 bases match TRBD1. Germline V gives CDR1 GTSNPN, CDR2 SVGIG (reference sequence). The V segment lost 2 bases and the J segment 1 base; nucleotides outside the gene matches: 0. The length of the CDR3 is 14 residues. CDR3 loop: CAWSTGGSNQPQHF. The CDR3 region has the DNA TGTGCCTGGAGTACAGGGGGCAGCAATCAGCCCCAGCATTTT.

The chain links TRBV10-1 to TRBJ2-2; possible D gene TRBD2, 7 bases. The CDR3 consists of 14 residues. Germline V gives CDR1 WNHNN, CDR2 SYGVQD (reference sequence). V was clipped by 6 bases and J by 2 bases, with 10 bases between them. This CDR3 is CASRAGHNTGELFF. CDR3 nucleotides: TGCGCCAGCAGAGCGGGACACAACACCGGGGAGCTGTTTTTT.

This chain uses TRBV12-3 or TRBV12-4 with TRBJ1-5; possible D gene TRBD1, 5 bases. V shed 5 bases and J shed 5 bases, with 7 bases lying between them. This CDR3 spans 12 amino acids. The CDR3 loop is CASSQGYQPQHF. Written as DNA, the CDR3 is TGTGCCAGCAGTCAGGGATATCAGCCCCAGCATTTT.

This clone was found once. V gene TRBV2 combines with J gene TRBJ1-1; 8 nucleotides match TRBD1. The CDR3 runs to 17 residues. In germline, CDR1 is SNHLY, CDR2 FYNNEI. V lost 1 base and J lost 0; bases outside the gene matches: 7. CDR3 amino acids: CASSEGSTGVLNTEAFF. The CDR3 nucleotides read TGTGCCAGCAGTGAAGGATCGACAGGGGTACTGAACACTGAAGCTTTCTTT.

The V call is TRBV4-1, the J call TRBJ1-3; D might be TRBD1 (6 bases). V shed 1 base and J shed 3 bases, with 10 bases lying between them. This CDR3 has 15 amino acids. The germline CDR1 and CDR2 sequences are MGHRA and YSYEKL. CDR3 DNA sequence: TGCGCCAGCAGCCAAGTACAGGGCGTTGGAAACACCATATATTTT. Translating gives CASSQVQGVGNTIYF.

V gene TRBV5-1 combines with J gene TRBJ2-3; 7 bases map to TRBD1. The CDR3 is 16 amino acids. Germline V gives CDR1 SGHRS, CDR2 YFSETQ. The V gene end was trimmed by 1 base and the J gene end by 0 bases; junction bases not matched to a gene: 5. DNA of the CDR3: TGCGCCAGCAGCTTGACAGGGGACCCTAGCACAGATACGCAGTATTTT. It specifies CASSLTGDPSTDTQYF.

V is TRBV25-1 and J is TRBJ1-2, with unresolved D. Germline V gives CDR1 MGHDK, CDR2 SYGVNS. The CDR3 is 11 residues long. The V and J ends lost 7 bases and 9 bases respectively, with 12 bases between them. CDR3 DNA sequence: TGTGCCAGCACCTCCGGGTCCCGCTACACCTTC. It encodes CASTSGSRYTF.

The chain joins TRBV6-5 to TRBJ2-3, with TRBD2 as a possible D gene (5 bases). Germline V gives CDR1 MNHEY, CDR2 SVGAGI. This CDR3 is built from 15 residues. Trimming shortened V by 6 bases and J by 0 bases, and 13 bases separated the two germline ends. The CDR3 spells CASREWGDSTDTQYF. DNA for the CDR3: TGTGCCAGCAGGGAGTGGGGAGATAGCACAGATACGCAGTATTTT.

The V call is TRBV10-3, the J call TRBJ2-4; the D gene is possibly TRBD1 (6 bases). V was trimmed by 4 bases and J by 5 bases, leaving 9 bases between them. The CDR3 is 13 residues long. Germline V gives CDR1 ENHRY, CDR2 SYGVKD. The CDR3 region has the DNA TGTGCCATCAGTGGAAGACAGGAAAACATTCAGTACTTC. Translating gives CAISGRQENIQYF.

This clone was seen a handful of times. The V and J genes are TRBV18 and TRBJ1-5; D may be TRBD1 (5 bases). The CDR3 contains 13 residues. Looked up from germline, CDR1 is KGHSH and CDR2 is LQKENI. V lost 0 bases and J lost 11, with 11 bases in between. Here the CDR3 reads CASSPPGAPTQHF. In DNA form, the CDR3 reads TGTGCCAGCTCACCACCAGGGGCACCGACCCAGCATTTT.

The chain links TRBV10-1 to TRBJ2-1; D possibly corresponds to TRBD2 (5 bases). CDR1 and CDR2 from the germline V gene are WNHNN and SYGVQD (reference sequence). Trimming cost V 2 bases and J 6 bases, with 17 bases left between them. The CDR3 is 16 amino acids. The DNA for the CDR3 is TGCGCCAGCAGTGAGGTCGGGGTCTTGGGAACCAATGAGCAGTTCTTC. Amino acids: CASSEVGVLGTNEQFF.

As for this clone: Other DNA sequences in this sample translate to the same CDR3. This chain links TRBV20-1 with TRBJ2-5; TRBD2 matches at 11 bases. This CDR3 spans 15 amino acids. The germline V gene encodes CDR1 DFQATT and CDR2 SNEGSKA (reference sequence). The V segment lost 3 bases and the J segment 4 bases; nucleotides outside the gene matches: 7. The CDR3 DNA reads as TGCAGTGCTAGTCTAGCGGGAGGCGGGGGAGAGACCCAGTACTTC. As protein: CSASLAGGGGETQYF.

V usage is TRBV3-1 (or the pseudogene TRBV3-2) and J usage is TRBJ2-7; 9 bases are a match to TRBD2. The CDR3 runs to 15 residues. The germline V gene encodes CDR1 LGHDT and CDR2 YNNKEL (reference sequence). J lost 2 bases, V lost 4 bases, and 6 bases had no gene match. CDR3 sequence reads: CASSPELAGPYEQYF. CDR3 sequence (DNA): TGTGCCAGCAGCCCGGAACTAGCGGGCCCCTACGAGCAGTACTTC.

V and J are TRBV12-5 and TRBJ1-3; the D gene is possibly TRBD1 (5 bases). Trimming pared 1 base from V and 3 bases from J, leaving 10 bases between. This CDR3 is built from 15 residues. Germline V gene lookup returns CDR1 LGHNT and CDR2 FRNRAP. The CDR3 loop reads CASGLATGDGNTIYF. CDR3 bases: TGTGCTAGTGGTTTGGCCACGGGGGATGGAAACACCATATATTTT.

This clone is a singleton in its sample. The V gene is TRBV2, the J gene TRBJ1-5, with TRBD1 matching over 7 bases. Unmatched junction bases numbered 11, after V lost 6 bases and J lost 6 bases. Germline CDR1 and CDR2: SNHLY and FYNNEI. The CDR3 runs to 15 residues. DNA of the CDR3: TGTGCCAGCAGGGGACGACAGGGAGCGGGTCAGCCCCAGCATTTT. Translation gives CASRGRQGAGQPQHF.

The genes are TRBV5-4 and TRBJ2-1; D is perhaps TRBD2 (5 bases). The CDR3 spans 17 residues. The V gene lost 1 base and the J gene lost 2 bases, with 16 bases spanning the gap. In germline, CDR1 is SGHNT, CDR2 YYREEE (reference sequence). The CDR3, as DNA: TGTGCCAGCAGCTTGATAAAAGCGGCGGCCCCCTACAATGAGCAGTTCTTC. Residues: CASSLIKAAAPYNEQFF.

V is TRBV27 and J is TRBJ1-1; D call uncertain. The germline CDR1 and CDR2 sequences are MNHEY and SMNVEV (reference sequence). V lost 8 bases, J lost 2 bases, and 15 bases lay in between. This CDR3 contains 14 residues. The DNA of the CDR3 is TGTGCCAGCCGAGCCTACGGGTCCAACACTGAAGCTTTCTTT. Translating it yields CASRAYGSNTEAFF.

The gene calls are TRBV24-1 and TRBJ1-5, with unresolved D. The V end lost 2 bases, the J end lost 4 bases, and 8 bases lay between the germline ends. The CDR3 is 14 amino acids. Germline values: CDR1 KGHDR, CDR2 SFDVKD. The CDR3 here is CATSDSQKNQPQHF. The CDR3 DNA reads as TGTGCCACCAGTGATTCCCAAAAAAATCAGCCCCAGCATTTT.

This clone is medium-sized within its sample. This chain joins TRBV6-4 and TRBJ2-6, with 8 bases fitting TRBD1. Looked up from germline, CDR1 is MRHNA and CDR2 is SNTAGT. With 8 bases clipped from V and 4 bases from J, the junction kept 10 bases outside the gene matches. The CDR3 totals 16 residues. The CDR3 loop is CASGGQGLEGANVLTF. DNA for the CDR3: TGTGCCAGCGGTGGACAGGGACTGGAGGGGGCCAACGTCCTGACTTTC.

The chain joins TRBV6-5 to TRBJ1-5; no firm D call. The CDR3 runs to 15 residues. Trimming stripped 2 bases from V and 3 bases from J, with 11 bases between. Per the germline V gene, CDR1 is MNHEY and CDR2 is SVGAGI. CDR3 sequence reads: CASSYARAPNQPQHF. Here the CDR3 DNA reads TGTGCCAGCAGTTACGCGCGGGCACCCAATCAGCCCCAGCATTTT.

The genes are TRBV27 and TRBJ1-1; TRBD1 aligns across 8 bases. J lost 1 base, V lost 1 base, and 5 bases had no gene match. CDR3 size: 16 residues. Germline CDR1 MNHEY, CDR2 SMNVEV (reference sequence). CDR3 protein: CASSLYQGAPNTEAFF. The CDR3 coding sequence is TGTGCCAGCAGTTTATATCAGGGGGCGCCGAACACTGAAGCTTTCTTT.

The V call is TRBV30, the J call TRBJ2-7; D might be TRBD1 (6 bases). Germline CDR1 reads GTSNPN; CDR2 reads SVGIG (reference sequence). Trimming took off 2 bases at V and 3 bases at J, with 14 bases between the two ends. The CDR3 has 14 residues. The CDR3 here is CAWSKQGKLYEQYF. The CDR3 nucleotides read TGTGCCTGGAGTAAACAGGGAAAGCTCTACGAGCAGTACTTC.

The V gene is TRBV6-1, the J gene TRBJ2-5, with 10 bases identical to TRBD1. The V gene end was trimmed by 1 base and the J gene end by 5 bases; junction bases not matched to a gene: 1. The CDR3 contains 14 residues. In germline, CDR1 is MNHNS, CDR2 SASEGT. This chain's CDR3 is CASSEGGQGETQYF. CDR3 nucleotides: TGTGCCAGCAGTGAAGGGGGACAGGGGGAGACCCAGTACTTC.

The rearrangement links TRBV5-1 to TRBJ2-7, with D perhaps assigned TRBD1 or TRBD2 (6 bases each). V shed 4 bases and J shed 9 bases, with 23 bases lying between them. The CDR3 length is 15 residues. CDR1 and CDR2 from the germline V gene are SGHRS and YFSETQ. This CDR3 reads CASSVGGRADTLQYF. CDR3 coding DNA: TGCGCCAGCAGCGTGGGGGGCAGGGCCGATACGCTGCAGTACTTC. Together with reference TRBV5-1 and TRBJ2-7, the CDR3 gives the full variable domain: KAGVTQTPRYLIKTRGQQVTLSCSPISGHRSVSWYQQTPGQGLQFLFEYFSETQRNKGNFPGRFSGRQFSNSRSEMNVSTLELGDSALYLCASSVGGRADTLQYFGPGTRLTVT.